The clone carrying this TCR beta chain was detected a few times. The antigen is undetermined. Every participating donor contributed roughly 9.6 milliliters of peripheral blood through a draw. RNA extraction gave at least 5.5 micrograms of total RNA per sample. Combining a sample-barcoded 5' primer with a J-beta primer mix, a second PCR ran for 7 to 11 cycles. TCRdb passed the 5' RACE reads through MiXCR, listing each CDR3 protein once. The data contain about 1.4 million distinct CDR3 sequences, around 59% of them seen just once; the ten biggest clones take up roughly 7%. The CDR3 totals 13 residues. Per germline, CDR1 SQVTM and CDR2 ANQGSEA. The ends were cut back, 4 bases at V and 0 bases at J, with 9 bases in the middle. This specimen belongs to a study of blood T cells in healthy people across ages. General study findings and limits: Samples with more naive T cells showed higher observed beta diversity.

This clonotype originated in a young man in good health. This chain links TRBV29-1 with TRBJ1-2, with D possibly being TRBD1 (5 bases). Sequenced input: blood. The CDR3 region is CSVGQRSNYGYTF. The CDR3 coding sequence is TGCAGCGTTGGACAGCGATCTAACTATGGCTACACCTTC. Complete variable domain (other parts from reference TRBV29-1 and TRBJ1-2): SAVISQKPSRDICQRGTSLTIQCQVDSQVTMMFWYRQQPGQSLTLIATANQGSEATYESGFVIDKFPISRPNLTFSTLTVSNMSPEDSSIYLCSVGQRSNYGYTFGSGTRLTVV.